The T cell receptor (beta chain) described here comes from a study of OX40 agonist ivuxolimab in advanced cancers. Assay used: immunoSEQ multiplex PCR; TCRdb lists only in-frame clones, some missing. The sample carries tens of thousands of clones, roughly 91% recorded once. Autoimmune disease history or systemic immunosuppression was exclusionary. Trimming removed 7 bases at V and 6 bases at J, with 16 bases between. The CDR3 extends over 14 amino acids. Germline-derived CDR1 and CDR2 are SNHLY and FYNNEI. The sequences come from CD4+ or CD8+ T cells sorted from blood, collected in a trial of the OX40 agonist ivuxolimab. This chain uses TRBV2 with TRBJ2-1; D is uncertain. This receptor was identified in an adult with an advanced solid tumor such as melanoma, head and neck, liver or kidney cancer. The CDR3 nucleotides read TGTGCCAGCAACGGGTTCTTTGGGTTCAATGAGCAGTTCTTC. Protein product: CASNGFFGFNEQFF.